The entry that follows covers one T cell receptor beta chain sequence. Its antigen is currently unknown. In terms of origin and age, donors were healthy Caucasian individuals from Russia aged roughly 6 to 95. The authors drew approximately 10 milliliters of peripheral blood from each donor. This record comes from a study of blood T cells in healthy people across ages. Points from the study as a whole: Observed TCR beta diversity per million T cells went down as age went up. This fall followed a roughly linear course with age.

PCR was performed a second time for about 6 to 12 cycles using a sample-barcoded 5' primer and a J-beta primer mix. Sequencing of every sample gave 2.5 million or more CDR3-containing paired-end reads. MiXCR was run by TCRdb on the 5' RACE reads, yielding one entry per CDR3 protein. The table includes fewer than 750,000 distinct CDR3 sequences, 40% to 50% detected once. The TCR was taken from a man older than 75 in good health. The sample taken for sequencing was blood.

CDR3 loop: CASSLTGTKGAGEQFF. The CDR3 bases are TGTGCCAGCAGCTTGACCGGGACCAAGGGCGCCGGTGAGCAGTTCTTC. The V and J genes are TRBV11-2 and TRBJ2-1; D possibly matches TRBD1 or TRBD2 (5 bases each). The CDR3 contains 16 residues. Germline CDR1 is SGHAT and CDR2 is FQNNGV. With 3 bases removed from V and 9 bases from J, the gap between germline ends came to 21 bases.